Sequencing of this T cell receptor (beta chain) was carried out in a study of CD8+ T cells in alopecia areata. The wider study: The drug, oral tofacitinib, was given to treated patients at 5 to 10 mg twice daily. The study's findings and limits: Scalp clonality, together with expanded CD8+ clones among the top 100, fell significantly with tofacitinib. It was lesional scalp, especially alopecia totalis/universalis, that showed higher clonality than normal scalp.

Indicated treatment: oral pan-JAK inhibitor, 5-10 mg twice daily. The table lists this clone with a few counts. As yet, its antigen is unknown. Once RNA had been extracted, it was reverse transcribed into cDNA to act as the sequencing template. TCRdb keeps only in-frame clones here, not all; method: immunoSEQ multiplex PCR. The sample records 180,000 or so clones, approximately 51% being singletons. This sequence originates from a human donor with alopecia areata. The specimen was CD8+ T cells sorted from blood, collected around week 52, from a patient treated with tofacitinib.

The CDR3 nucleotides read TGTGCCAGCAGCTTAGTACGGGGGACCGGGGAGCTGTTTTTT. It encodes CASSLVRGTGELFF. The rearrangement links TRBV11-2 to TRBJ2-2; the D gene is possibly TRBD2 (6 bases). Between the trimmed V and J ends, which lost 1 base and 5 bases, there was a span of 8 bases. CDR1 is SGHAT and CDR2 is FQNNGV in the germline V gene. The CDR3 loop spans 14 amino acids. The full variable domain, rest sourced from reference TRBV11-2 and TRBJ2-2, is EAGVAQSPRYKIIEKRQSVAFWCNPISGHATLYWYQQILGQGPKLLIQFQNNGVVDDSQLPKDRFSAERLKGVDSTLKIQPAKLEDSAVYLCASSLVRGTGELFFGEGSRLTVL.